The 18 T cell receptor beta chains below come from one sample, sequenced in a study of human T cells and chemical hapten exposure. Time point given: pre-sensitization, week 0. Documented treatment: therapeutic diphenylcyclopropenone sensitization with weekly scalp DPC. It was unfractionated whole blood from which total RNA was extracted. Using its own MiXCR run on the RACE reads, TCRdb lists one record per CDR3 protein. The sample carries 33,000 or so distinct CDR3 sequences, less than 15% recorded once. The starting material was whole blood, obtained in connection with sensitization to the hapten diphenylcyclopropenone (DPC). These receptors came from a woman aged 40 to 55 with alopecia areata. Some clones in this sample may be carry-over from other donors' samples.

This clonotype was observed a few times. The chain couples TRBV7-2 to TRBJ2-5; 7 bases match TRBD2. This CDR3 spans 17 amino acids. Germline lookup yields CDR1 SGHTA and CDR2 FQGNSA. V shed 1 base and J 2 bases; nucleotides not matched to a gene: 10. The CDR3: CASSLGAGRRRQETQYF. The CDR3 bases are TGTGCCAGCAGCTTAGGTGCCGGGAGGAGGCGTCAAGAGACCCAGTACTTC.

This clonotype showed up many times. This chain uses TRBV7-3 with TRBJ1-3, with a possible D match to TRBD1 (6 bases). CDR1 and CDR2 from the germline V gene are SGHTA and FQGTGA. V was clipped by 4 bases and J by 0 bases, with 13 bases between them. The CDR3 consists of 16 residues. The CDR3 coding sequence is TGTGCCAGCAGCTGCACAGGGCACAGCTCTGGAAACACCATATATTTT. It codes for CASSCTGHSSGNTIYF. The whole variable domain, filled in from reference TRBV7-3 and TRBJ1-3, reads GAGVSQTPSNKVTEKGKYVELRCDPISGHTALYWYRQSLGQGPEFLIYFQGTGAADDSGLPNDRFFAVRPEGSVSTLKIQRTERGDSAVYLCASSCTGHSSGNTIYFGEGSWLTVV.

J is TRBJ2-2 and V is TRBV9, with unresolved D. Germline lookup yields CDR1 SGDLS and CDR2 YYNGEE. The length of the CDR3 is 15 residues. V lost 0 bases, J lost 4 bases, and 10 bases lay in between. The CDR3 region has the DNA TGTGCCAGCAGCGTAGGGCAGCCGGGCACCGGGGAGCTGTTTTTT. Translation: CASSVGQPGTGELFF.

Only a few counts were recorded for this clonotype. The rearrangement uses TRBV18 and TRBJ1-6; D remains unclear. Germline CDR1 and CDR2: KGHSH and LQKENI. CDR3 size: 12 residues. Between the trimmed V and J ends, which lost 7 bases and 9 bases, there was a span of 10 bases. Written as DNA, the CDR3 is TGTGCCAGCTTCACCACGGGTTCACCCCTCCACTTT. It specifies CASFTTGSPLHF.

This clonotype was detected many times. The V gene is TRBV3-1, the J gene TRBJ2-7, with D unresolved. Germline CDR1 reads LGHDT; CDR2 reads YNNKEL (reference sequence). Trimming removed 0 bases from V and 4 bases from J, with 13 bases in between. The CDR3 length is 15 residues. The CDR3 DNA follows: TGTGCCAGCAGCCAAGAAGTAGTGACCGGTTACGAGCAGTACTTC. It translates to CASSQEVVTGYEQYF.

The table lists this clonotype with many counts. The chain couples TRBV20-1 to TRBJ2-1, with D tentatively TRBD2 (6 bases). V lost 0 bases and J lost 8, with 14 bases in between. This CDR3 comprises 14 residues. CDR1 and CDR2 from the germline V gene are DFQATT and SNEGSKA (reference sequence). The CDR3 loop reads CSARDPVSGDEQFF. In DNA, the CDR3 is TGCAGTGCTAGAGATCCGGTTAGCGGCGATGAGCAGTTCTTC.

In this sample, this clonotype turned up many times. This chain connects TRBV3-1 to TRBJ2-1; TRBD2 matches at 10 bases. J gave up 8 bases and V 4 bases, and 8 bases lay outside the gene matches. CDR1 LGHDT and CDR2 YNNKEL come from the germline V gene (reference sequence). The CDR3 sequence is 15 residues long. The CDR3 region has the DNA TGTGCCAGCAGCCTGGGGCTAGCGGGGGTGGATGAGCAGTTCTTC. Translating it yields CASSLGLAGVDEQFF.

This clonotype was recorded at least ten times. The chain links TRBV7-9 to TRBJ2-2; no clear D. V was clipped by 1 base and J by 4 bases, with 16 bases between them. Germline CDR1 reads SEHNR; CDR2 reads FQNEAQ (reference sequence). This CDR3 region has 17 residues. CDR3 DNA: TGTGCCAGCAGCTTAGAAGGCCCCCTGTTCGGCACCGGGGAGCTGTTTTTT. Amino acids: CASSLEGPLFGTGELFF.

The J gene is TRBJ2-3, the V gene TRBV10-3, with TRBD2 identical over 11 bases. The CDR3 has 14 amino acids. The ends lost 6 bases at V and 6 bases at J; junction bases unmatched: 5. The germline V gene encodes CDR1 ENHRY and CDR2 SYGVKD. The CDR3 spells CAISASGGRDTQYF. The CDR3 DNA is TGTGCCATCAGCGCTAGCGGGGGGCGGGATACGCAGTATTTT.

This chain links TRBV20-1 with TRBJ2-1, with a possible D match to TRBD2 (6 bases). Germline V gene lookup returns CDR1 DFQATT and CDR2 SNEGSKA (reference sequence). The CDR3 has 14 residues. Trimming took 5 bases from V and 8 from J, leaving 19 bases between them. This CDR3 reads CSAAGLALGYEQFF. The CDR3 DNA sequence: TGCAGTGCTGCGGGGCTAGCGTTGGGGTATGAGCAGTTCTTC.

This clonotype was counted only a few times. V usage is TRBV28 and J usage is TRBJ2-7; TRBD2 is a possible D gene (5 bases). Germline V gene lookup returns CDR1 MDHEN and CDR2 SYDVKM. The CDR3 has 15 amino acids. Trimming took 5 bases from V and 2 from J, leaving 16 bases between them. This CDR3 is CASSGGLPRAYEQYF. The CDR3 DNA is TGTGCCAGCAGTGGCGGACTCCCTCGGGCCTACGAGCAGTACTTC.

This clonotype was counted at least ten times. The chain combines TRBV10-2 with TRBJ2-3, with 14 nucleotides matching TRBD2. The ends lost 5 bases at V and 2 bases at J; junction bases unmatched: 6. The germline gives CDR1 WSHSY, CDR2 SAAADI. This CDR3 has 17 amino acids. Here the CDR3 DNA reads TGCGCCAGCAGTTCGACTAGCGGGGGGGCCCCCACAGATACGCAGTATTTT. Protein product: CASSSTSGGAPTDTQYF.

The J gene is TRBJ2-7, the V gene TRBV20-1; 8 bases line up with TRBD2. The CDR3 is 15 residues long. Germline V CDR1 and CDR2: DFQATT, SNEGSKA (reference sequence). J lost 0 bases, V lost 6 bases, and 10 bases had no gene match. Written as DNA, the CDR3 is TGCAGTGCCAATAACGCCGGGACTAGCTCCTACGAGCAGTACTTC. It encodes CSANNAGTSSYEQYF.

This clonotype was detected many times. The chain recombines TRBV20-1 with TRBJ1-2; no definite D call. The CDR3 length is 13 residues. Deletions cut 7 bases from V and 4 bases from J, with 16 bases between. CDR1 is DFQATT, CDR2 SNEGSKA, per germline (reference sequence). CDR3 amino acids: CSGVRRQAYGYTF. CDR3 in DNA: TGCAGTGGCGTTAGAAGGCAAGCCTATGGCTACACCTTC.

The sample holds many counts of this clonotype. The chain links TRBV6-5 to TRBJ2-3; the D gene is possibly TRBD1 (6 bases). The CDR3 runs 18 residues. Trimming stripped 4 bases from V and 1 base from J, with 21 bases between. CDR1 and CDR2 (germline): MNHEY, SVGAGI. Here the CDR3 reads CASSSRDKGWGGTDTQYF. The CDR3 nucleotides read TGTGCCAGCAGTTCCCGGGACAAGGGCTGGGGCGGCACAGATACGCAGTATTTT.

This clonotype was seen a handful of times. The V and J genes are TRBV28 and TRBJ1-2; no definite D call. Trimming took 5 bases from V and 5 from J, leaving 15 bases between them. CDR1 is MDHEN and CDR2 is SYDVKM in the germline V gene. The CDR3 covers 14 residues. CDR3 sequence reads: CASSPSHKPYGYTF. The CDR3 DNA reads TGTGCCAGCAGTCCCTCACACAAACCGTATGGCTACACCTTC.

This clonotype was seen repeatedly, ten times or more. The rearrangement links TRBV5-1 to TRBJ1-1; 9 positions agree with TRBD1. This CDR3 has 14 residues. Trimming took 3 bases from V and 1 from J; bases not matched to a gene: 1. CDR1 is SGHRS, CDR2 YFSETQ, per germline. This CDR3 reads CASSWGQGNTEAFF. DNA of the CDR3: TGCGCCAGCAGCTGGGGACAGGGGAACACTGAAGCTTTCTTT. Full variable domain (remainder filled in from reference TRBV5-1 and TRBJ1-1): KAGVTQTPRYLIKTRGQQVTLSCSPISGHRSVSWYQQTPGQGLQFLFEYFSETQRNKGNFPGRFSGRQFSNSRSEMNVSTLELGDSALYLCASSWGQGNTEAFFGQGTRLTVV.

The rearrangement joins TRBV9 to TRBJ2-1; D might be TRBD2 (6 bases). The CDR3 has 16 amino acids. Between the trimmed V and J ends, which lost 3 bases and 0 bases, there was a span of 13 bases. The germline CDR1 and CDR2 sequences are SGDLS and YYNGEE. CDR3 in amino acids: CASSGGTSSSYNEQFF. CDR3 DNA: TGTGCCAGCAGCGGCGGGACTTCCAGCTCCTACAATGAGCAGTTCTTC.